The rows below give T cell receptor beta chains drawn from one sample of a study of human thymus T cells. Profiling relied on immunoSEQ multiplex PCR, and the TCRdb table lists in-frame clones only, not all of them. The sample lists tens of thousands of clones, over 85% occurring once. The sample comprised blood. These receptors originate from a boy under two years old with a congenital heart defect but otherwise immunologically healthy. CDR3s include the opening cysteine and the closing phenylalanine or tryptophan. Each record gives: CDR3 length, J gene, V gene, CDR3 protein.

15,TRBJ2-3,TRBV7-9,CASSSGGGGTDTQYF
13,TRBJ1-2,TRBV19,CASSTGHNYGYTF
17,TRBJ2-7,TRBV7-9,CASSPTPTSGWPYEQYF
21,TRBJ2-7,TRBV4-3,CASSQGFRGLAGGIPSWEQYF
13,TRBJ1-5,TRBV5-6,CASSLGSNQPQHF
12,TRBJ2-1,TRBV7-2,CASSFRGNEQFF
16,TRBJ2-7,TRBV4-2,CASSQVAGGRTYEQYF
14,TRBJ2-7,TRBV5-1,CASSLLDSFYEQYF
15,TRBJ2-3,TRBV4-3,CASSQGGGITDTQYF
16,TRBJ2-1,TRBV19,CASSMRLAGGYNEQFF
11,TRBJ2-7,TRBV28,CASTHSYEQYF
15,TRBJ2-1,TRBV7-3,CASSLTRGGHNEQFF
10,TRBJ2-7,TRBV6-5,CASSVYEQYF
13,TRBJ1-2,TRBV30,CAWTPRVGYGYTF
15,TRBJ2-3,TRBV5-6,CASSEGQGHTDTQYF
14,TRBJ1-1,TRBV5-1,CASSFGLLNTEAFF
14,TRBJ2-7,TRBV7-2,CASSPRTGGNEQYF
16,TRBJ1-5,TRBV28,CASSSGALGGNQPQHF
13,TRBJ1-2,TRBV5-4,CASSLSRIYGYTF
13,TRBJ2-7,TRBV4-3,CASSQDTTYEQYF
16,TRBJ1-3,TRBV4-1,CASSQTDGHRKATIYF
15,TRBJ1-2,TRBV4-3,CASSQDRVAFYGYTF